This T cell receptor beta chain was retrieved from a study of response to subunit inactivated influenza vaccine. MiXCR, applied by TCRdb to the RT-PCR reads, yields one record per CDR3 protein. Found here are about 650,000 distinct CDR3 sequences, around 15% of them singletons; the top ten hold 7.5% to 8%. This CDR3 comprises 14 residues. Trimming shortened V by 6 bases and J by 6 bases, and 14 bases separated the two germline ends. Germline CDR1 and CDR2: KGHSH and LQKENI. This clonotype was observed a handful of times. V gene TRBV18 combines with J gene TRBJ2-2; weak D call: TRBD2 (5 bases). The sequenced sample was PBMCs from blood, obtained roughly 2 weeks before vaccination. The clonotype was recovered from a man aged 50 or older who received an inactivated influenza vaccine. DNA for the CDR3: TGTGCCAGCTCGTCACGGACTGGTGCCGGGGAGCTGTTTTTT. Its protein is CASSSRTGAGELFF.